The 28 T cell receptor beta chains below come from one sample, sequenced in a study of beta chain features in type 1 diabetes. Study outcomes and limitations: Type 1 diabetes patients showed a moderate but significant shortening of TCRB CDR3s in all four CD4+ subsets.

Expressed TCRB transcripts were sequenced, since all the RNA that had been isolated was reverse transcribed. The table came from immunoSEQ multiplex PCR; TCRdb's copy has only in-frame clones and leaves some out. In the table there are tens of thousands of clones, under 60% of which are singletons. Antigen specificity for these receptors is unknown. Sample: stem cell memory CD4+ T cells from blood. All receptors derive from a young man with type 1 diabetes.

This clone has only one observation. CDR3: CASSLSLSGRGYEQYF. The CDR3 bases are TGTGCCAGCAGTTTATCCTTAAGCGGGAGGGGCTACGAGCAGTACTTC. The rearrangement links TRBV27 to TRBJ2-7; the match to TRBD2 covers 10 bases. The V gene end was trimmed by 0 bases and the J gene end by 3 bases; junction bases not matched to a gene: 5. This CDR3 spans 16 amino acids. Germline V lookup: CDR1 MNHEY, CDR2 SMNVEV (reference sequence).

CDR3 in DNA: TGTGCCAGCAGTTTATACCCCAATGCGAATCAGCCCCAGCATTTT. Translating gives CASSLYPNANQPQHF. This chain connects TRBV27 to TRBJ1-5; no firm D call. V shed 1 base and J shed 4 bases, with 11 bases lying between them. From germline, CDR1 is MNHEY and CDR2 SMNVEV (reference sequence). This CDR3 comprises 15 residues.

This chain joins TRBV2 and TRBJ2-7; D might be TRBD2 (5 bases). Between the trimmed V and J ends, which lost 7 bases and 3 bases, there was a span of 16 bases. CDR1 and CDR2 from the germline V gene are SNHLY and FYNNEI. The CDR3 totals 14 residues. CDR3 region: CASIPSGFRYEQYF. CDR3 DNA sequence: TGTGCCAGCATCCCCTCGGGGTTTCGCTACGAGCAGTACTTC.

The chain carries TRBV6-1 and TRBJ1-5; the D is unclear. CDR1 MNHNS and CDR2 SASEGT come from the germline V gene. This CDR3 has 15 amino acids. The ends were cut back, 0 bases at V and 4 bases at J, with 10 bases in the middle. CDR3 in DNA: TGTGCCAGCAGTGAAGCGCTGGGGAGGAATCAGCCCCAGCATTTT. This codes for CASSEALGRNQPQHF.

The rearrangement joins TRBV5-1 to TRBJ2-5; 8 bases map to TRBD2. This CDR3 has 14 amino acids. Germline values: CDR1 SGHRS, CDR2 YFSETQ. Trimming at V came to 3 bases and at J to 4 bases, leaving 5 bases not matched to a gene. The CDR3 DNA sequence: TGCGCCAGCAGCTCGGACGGGAGGGGAGAGACCCAGTACTTC. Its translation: CASSSDGRGETQYF.

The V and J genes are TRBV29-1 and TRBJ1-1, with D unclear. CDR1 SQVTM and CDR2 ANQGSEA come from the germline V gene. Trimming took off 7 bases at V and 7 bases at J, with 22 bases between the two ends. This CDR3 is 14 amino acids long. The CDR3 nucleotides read TGCAGCGCTGAGAACGGGAATTTGGGCCTTGAAGCTTTCTTT. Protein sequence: CSAENGNLGLEAFF. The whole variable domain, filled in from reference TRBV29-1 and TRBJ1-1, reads SAVISQKPSRDICQRGTSLTIQCQVDSQVTMMFWYRQQPGQSLTLIATANQGSEATYESGFVIDKFPISRPNLTFSTLTVSNMSPEDSSIYLCSAENGNLGLEAFFGQGTRLTVV.

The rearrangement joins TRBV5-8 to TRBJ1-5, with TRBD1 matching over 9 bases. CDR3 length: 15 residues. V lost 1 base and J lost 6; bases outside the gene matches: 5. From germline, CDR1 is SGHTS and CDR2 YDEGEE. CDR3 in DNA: TGTGCCAGCAGCTTGCAACAGGGGGCTTTTCAGCCCCAGCATTTT. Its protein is CASSLQQGAFQPQHF.

CDR3 sequence: CASSSRISGRAGDGELFF. CDR3 sequence (DNA): TGTGCCAGCAGCTCCAGGATTAGCGGGAGGGCCGGGGACGGGGAGCTGTTTTTT. The chain uses TRBV5-4 and TRBJ2-2; TRBD2 agrees at 11 bases. The V segment lost 3 bases and the J segment 7 bases; nucleotides outside the gene matches: 14. There are 18 residues in the CDR3. CDR1 is SGHNT and CDR2 is YYREEE in the germline V gene (reference sequence).

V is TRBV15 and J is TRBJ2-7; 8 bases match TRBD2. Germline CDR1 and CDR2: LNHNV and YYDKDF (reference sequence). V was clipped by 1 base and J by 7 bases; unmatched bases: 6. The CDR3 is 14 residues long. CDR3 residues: CATSRGAGVEEQYF. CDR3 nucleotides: TGTGCCACCAGCAGAGGAGCGGGAGTGGAAGAGCAGTACTTC.

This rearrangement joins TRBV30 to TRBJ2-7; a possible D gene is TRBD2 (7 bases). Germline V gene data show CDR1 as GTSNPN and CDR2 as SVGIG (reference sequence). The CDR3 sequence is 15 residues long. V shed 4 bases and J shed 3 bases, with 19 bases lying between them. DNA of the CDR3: TGTGCCTGGACCCTGGGAGGGGGACCCAACTACGAGCAGTACTTC. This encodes CAWTLGGGPNYEQYF.

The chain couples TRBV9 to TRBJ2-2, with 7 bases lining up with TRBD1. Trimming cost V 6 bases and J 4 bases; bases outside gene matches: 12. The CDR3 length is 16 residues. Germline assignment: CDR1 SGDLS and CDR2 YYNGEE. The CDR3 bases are TGTGCCAGCACCGCCCGGACAGGTTCGCGCACCGGGGAGCTGTTTTTT. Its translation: CASTARTGSRTGELFF.

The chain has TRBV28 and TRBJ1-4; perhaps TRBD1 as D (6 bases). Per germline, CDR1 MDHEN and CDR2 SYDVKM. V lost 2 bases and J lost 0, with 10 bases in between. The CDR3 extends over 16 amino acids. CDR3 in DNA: TGTGCCAGCAGTTTACAGGGGCCTGCAACTAATGAAAAACTGTTTTTT. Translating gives CASSLQGPATNEKLFF.

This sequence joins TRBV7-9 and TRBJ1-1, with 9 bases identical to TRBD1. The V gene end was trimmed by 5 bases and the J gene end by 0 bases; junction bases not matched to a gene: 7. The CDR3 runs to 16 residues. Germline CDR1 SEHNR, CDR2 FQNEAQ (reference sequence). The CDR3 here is CASSPSGTGMNTEAFF. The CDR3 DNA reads TGTGCCAGCAGCCCCTCCGGGACAGGGATGAACACTGAAGCTTTCTTT.

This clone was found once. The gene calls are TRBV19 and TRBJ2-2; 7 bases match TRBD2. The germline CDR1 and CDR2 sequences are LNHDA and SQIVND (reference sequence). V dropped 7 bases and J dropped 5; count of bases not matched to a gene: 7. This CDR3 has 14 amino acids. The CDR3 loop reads CASKGREFTGELFF. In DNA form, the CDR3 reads TGTGCCAGTAAGGGGCGGGAGTTTACCGGGGAGCTGTTTTTT.

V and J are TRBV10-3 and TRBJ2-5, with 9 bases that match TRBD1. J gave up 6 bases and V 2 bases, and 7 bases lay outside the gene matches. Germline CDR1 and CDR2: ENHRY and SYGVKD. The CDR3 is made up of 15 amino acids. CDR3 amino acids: CAISEKGQGWQTQYF. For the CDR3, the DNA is TGTGCCATCAGTGAGAAGGGACAGGGCTGGCAGACCCAGTACTTC.

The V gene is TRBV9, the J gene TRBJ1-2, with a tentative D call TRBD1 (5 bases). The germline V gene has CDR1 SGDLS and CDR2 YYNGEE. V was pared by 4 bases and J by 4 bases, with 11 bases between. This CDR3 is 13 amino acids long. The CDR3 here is CASSSLGGYGYTF. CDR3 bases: TGTGCCAGCAGCAGCTTGGGGGGCTATGGCTACACCTTC.

Here the CDR3 reads CASSLGLAGGSDTQYF. The CDR3 bases are TGTGCCAGCTCACTCGGACTAGCGGGAGGGTCAGATACGCAGTATTTT. The chain is built from TRBV18 and TRBJ2-3, with 15 bases identical to TRBD2. The junction had 3 bases not matched to a gene; V was cut back by 4 bases and J by 4 bases. In germline, CDR1 is KGHSH, CDR2 LQKENI. The CDR3 length is 16 residues.

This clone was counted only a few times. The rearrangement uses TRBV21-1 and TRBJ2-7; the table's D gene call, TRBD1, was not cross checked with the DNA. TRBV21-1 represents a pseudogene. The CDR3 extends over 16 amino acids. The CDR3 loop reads CASSKGRGHPRSEQYF. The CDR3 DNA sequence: TGTGCCAGCAGCAAAGGAAGGGGTCACCCCCGATCCGAGCAGTACTTC.

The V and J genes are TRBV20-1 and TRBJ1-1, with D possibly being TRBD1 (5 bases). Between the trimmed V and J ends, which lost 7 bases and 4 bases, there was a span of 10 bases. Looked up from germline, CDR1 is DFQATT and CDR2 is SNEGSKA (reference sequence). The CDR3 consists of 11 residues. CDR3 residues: CSVGGGTEAFF. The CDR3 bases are TGCAGTGTGGGGGGGGGCACTGAAGCTTTCTTT.

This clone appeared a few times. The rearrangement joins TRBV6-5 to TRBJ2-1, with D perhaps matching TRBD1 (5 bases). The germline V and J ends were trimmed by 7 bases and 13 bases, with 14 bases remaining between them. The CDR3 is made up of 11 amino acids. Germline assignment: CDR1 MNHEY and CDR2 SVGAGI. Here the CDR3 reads CASISRQIQFF. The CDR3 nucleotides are TGTGCCAGCATCTCCCGACAGATACAGTTCTTC.

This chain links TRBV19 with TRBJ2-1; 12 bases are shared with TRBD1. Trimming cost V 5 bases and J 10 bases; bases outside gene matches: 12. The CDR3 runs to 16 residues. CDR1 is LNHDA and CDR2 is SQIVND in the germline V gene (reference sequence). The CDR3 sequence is CASSYPGQGAIREQFF. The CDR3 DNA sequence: TGTGCCAGTAGTTACCCGGGACAGGGGGCCATAAGGGAGCAGTTCTTC.

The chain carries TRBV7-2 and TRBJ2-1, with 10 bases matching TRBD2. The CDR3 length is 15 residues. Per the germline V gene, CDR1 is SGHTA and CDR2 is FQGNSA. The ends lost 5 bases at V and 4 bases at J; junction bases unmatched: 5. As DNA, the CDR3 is TGTGCCAGCAGCGCTAGCGGGGGATTTTACAATGAGCAGTTCTTC. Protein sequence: CASSASGGFYNEQFF.

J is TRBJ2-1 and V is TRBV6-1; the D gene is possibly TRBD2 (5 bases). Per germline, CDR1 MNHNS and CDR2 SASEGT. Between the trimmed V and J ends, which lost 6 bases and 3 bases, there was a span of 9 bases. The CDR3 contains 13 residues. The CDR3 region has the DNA TGTGCCAGCAGGAGCGGCCACTACAATGAGCAGTTCTTC. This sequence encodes CASRSGHYNEQFF.

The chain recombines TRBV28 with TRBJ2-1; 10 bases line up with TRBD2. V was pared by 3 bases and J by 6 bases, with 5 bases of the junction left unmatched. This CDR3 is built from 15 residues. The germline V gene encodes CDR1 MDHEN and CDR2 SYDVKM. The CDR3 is CASSLIASGGNEQFF. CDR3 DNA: TGTGCCAGCAGTTTGATTGCTAGCGGGGGCAATGAGCAGTTCTTC.

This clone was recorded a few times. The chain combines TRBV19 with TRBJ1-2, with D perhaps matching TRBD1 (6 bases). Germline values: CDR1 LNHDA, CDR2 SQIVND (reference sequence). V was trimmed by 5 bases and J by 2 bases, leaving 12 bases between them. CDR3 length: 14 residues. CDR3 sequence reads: CASSVRDTNYGYTF. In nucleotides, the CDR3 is TGTGCCAGTAGTGTCCGGGACACAAACTATGGCTACACCTTC.

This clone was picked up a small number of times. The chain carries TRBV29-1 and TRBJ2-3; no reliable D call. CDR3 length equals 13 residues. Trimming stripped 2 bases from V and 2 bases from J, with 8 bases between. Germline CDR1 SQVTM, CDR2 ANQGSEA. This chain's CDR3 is CSVEPVFTDTQYF. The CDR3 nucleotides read TGCAGCGTTGAACCAGTCTTCACAGATACGCAGTATTTT.

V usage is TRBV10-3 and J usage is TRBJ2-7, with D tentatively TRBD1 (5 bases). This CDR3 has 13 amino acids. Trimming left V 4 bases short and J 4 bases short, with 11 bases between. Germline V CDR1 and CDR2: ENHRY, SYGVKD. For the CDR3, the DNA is TGTGCCATCAGTGGACAGAGTTCATACGAGCAGTACTTC. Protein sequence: CAISGQSSYEQYF.

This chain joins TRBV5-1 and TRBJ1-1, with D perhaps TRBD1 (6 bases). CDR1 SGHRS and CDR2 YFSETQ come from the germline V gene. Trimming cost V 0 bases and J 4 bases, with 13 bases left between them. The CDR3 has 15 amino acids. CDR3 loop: CASSLVAGAFTEAFF. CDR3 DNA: TGCGCCAGCAGCTTGGTAGCAGGGGCGTTCACTGAAGCTTTCTTT.